Below, 30 T cell receptor beta chains from the same sample are listed, as sequenced in a study of cytomegalovirus exposure and HLA in healthy donors (dated by TCRdb to 2016 to 2017). The receptor library was made with the immunoSEQ multiplex PCR assay. For the multiplex PCR, a mixture combining 60 forward primers for TCR Vbeta segments and 13 reverse primers for TCR Jbeta segments was used. The table was pulled from immuneACCESS by TCRdb, which kept in-frame rearrangements only. Such tables lose some clones; where checked, under half of the loss comes from unresolved V genes, and the rest has no known cause. The sample table shows under 200,000 clones, and around 77% are seen once. The ten largest clones take up roughly 2.1% of the sample. The sequenced material came from PBMCs. The receptors shown here come from a woman aged 25 to 39 in good health and CMV-seropositive.

This clone was counted once. Other DNA sequences in the same sample also yield this CDR3. The CDR3 spells CASSLGQGHQPQHF. CDR3 DNA sequence: TGTGCCAGCAGCTTAGGCCAGGGCCATCAGCCCCAGCATTTT. V is TRBV7-9 and J is TRBJ1-5, with a tentative D call TRBD1 (5 bases). The V end was cut by 1 base, the J end by 5 bases, with 9 bases between. The CDR3 runs 14 residues. Germline-derived CDR1 and CDR2 are SEHNR and FQNEAQ (reference sequence).

The chain is built from TRBV18 and TRBJ2-5; D gene uncertain. The V and J ends lost 3 bases and 7 bases respectively, with 9 bases between them. CDR1 and CDR2 (germline): KGHSH, LQKENI. The length of the CDR3 is 12 residues. The CDR3 DNA reads TGTGCCAGCTCACCCGGTGAATGGACCCAGTACTTC. This codes for CASSPGEWTQYF.

In regard to this clone: Other nucleotide sequences in the sample specify the same CDR3. The V call is TRBV9, the J call TRBJ2-3, with no clear D. Germline values: CDR1 SGDLS, CDR2 YYNGEE. V lost 0 bases and J lost 6, with 8 bases in between. CDR3 size: 13 residues. This chain's CDR3 is CASSVGATDTQYF. Written as DNA, the CDR3 is TGTGCCAGCAGCGTAGGGGCCACGGATACGCAGTATTTT.

The rearrangement joins TRBV9 to TRBJ2-3, with 8 bases lining up with TRBD2. Germline V CDR1 and CDR2: SGDLS, YYNGEE. The CDR3 is made up of 18 amino acids. The trim removed 0 bases at V and 2 bases at J, leaving 11 bases unmatched. CDR3 sequence reads: CASSVVGGSGTNTDTQYF. Written as DNA, the CDR3 is TGTGCCAGCAGCGTAGTTGGTGGTAGCGGGACTAACACAGATACGCAGTATTTT.

The V gene is TRBV27, the J gene TRBJ2-5; D may be TRBD1 (5 bases). Germline CDR1 is MNHEY and CDR2 is SMNVEV (reference sequence). With 3 bases removed from V and 7 bases from J, the gap between germline ends came to 12 bases. This CDR3 has 13 residues. The CDR3 region has the DNA TGTGCCAGCAGTTTTACAGGCCCTCGGACCCAGTACTTC. Its translation: CASSFTGPRTQYF.

This clone was counted a few times. V and J are TRBV15 and TRBJ2-5, with 12 bases identical to TRBD1. V shed 7 bases and J 4 bases; nucleotides not matched to a gene: 7. This CDR3 is 15 amino acids long. The germline V gene has CDR1 LNHNV and CDR2 YYDKDF (reference sequence). CDR3 sequence (DNA): TGTGCCACCACCAGGGACAGGGGGCTCTCAGAGACCCAGTACTTC. Translating gives CATTRDRGLSETQYF.

The CDR3 reads CASSFASLTGGEHGYTF. CDR3 nucleotide sequence: TGTGCCAGCAGCTTTGCTTCTTTAACAGGGGGCGAACATGGCTACACCTTC. The chain recombines TRBV5-6 with TRBJ1-2; 9 bases are shared with TRBD1. J lost 6 bases, V lost 2 bases, and 14 bases had no gene match. The CDR3 consists of 17 residues. Germline CDR1 reads SGHDT; CDR2 reads YYEEEE. Together with reference TRBV5-6 and TRBJ1-2, the CDR3 gives the full variable domain: DAGVTQSPTHLIKTRGQQVTLRCSPKSGHDTVSWYQQALGQGPQFIFQYYEEEERQRGNFPDRFSGHQFPNYSSELNVNALLLGDSALYLCASSFASLTGGEHGYTFGSGTRLTVV.

The J gene is TRBJ2-7, the V gene TRBV6-6; D is ambiguous. The germline V gene has CDR1 MNHNY and CDR2 SVGAGI (reference sequence). This CDR3 has 13 amino acids. V was shortened by 6 bases and J by 2 bases, with 11 bases between the two germline ends. DNA for the CDR3: TGTGCCAGCAGGACAACAAACACCTACGAGCAGTACTTC. Protein product: CASRTTNTYEQYF.

The genes are TRBV7-2 and TRBJ1-5; 7 nucleotides align to TRBD1. This CDR3 is 15 amino acids long. V lost 3 bases and J lost 2; bases outside the gene matches: 4. Germline lookup yields CDR1 SGHTA and CDR2 FQGNSA. DNA of the CDR3: TGTGCCAGCAGCTTTCGACAGGGCGGCAATCAGCCCCAGCATTTT. This sequence encodes CASSFRQGGNQPQHF.

This clone has a single count. This sequence joins TRBV4-3 and TRBJ2-2; weak D call: TRBD1 (5 bases). The germline V gene has CDR1 LGHNA and CDR2 YSLEER. The CDR3 has 15 amino acids. V was pared by 0 bases and J by 5 bases, with 10 bases between. The CDR3 loop reads CASSQEGRGTGELFF. In DNA form, the CDR3 reads TGCGCCAGCAGCCAAGAGGGTAGGGGTACCGGGGAGCTGTTTTTT.

The CDR3 region has the DNA TGTGCCATCAGGGAGGACAAAGCCTACGAGCAGTACTTC. Translation gives CAIREDKAYEQYF. The chain links TRBV10-3 to TRBJ2-7; the D gene could be TRBD1 or TRBD2 (5 bases each). V was trimmed by 6 bases and J by 2 bases, leaving 11 bases between them. This CDR3 comprises 13 residues. Germline CDR1 is ENHRY and CDR2 is SYGVKD.

The rearrangement links TRBV6-6 to TRBJ1-4, with 7 bases lining up with TRBD1. CDR3 length equals 15 residues. CDR1 and CDR2 from the germline V gene are MNHNY and SVGAGI (reference sequence). Trimming cost V 5 bases and J 5 bases; bases outside gene matches: 8. The CDR3 is CASSPDRDLNEKLFF. The CDR3 nucleotides are TGTGCCAGCAGTCCCGACAGGGACCTCAATGAAAAACTGTTTTTT.

The J gene is TRBJ2-3, the V gene TRBV6-5; TRBD2 is a possible D gene (7 bases). The CDR3 is 15 amino acids. Trimming took 5 bases from V and 2 from J, leaving 14 bases between them. Germline V gives CDR1 MNHEY, CDR2 SVGAGI. The CDR3 sequence is CASSHPRGATDTQYF. Written as DNA, the CDR3 is TGTGCCAGCAGTCACCCCCGGGGGGCCACAGATACGCAGTATTTT.

This rearrangement joins TRBV7-9 to TRBJ1-4, with D possibly TRBD1 on 5 matching bases. The length of the CDR3 is 14 residues. Germline V gene lookup returns CDR1 SEHNR and CDR2 FQNEAQ (reference sequence). V was cut by 4 bases and J by 5 bases, with 11 bases left in between. CDR3 DNA: TGTGCCAGCAGCTGGGGCACAGCGAATGAAAAACTGTTTTTT. Translating it yields CASSWGTANEKLFF.

The gene calls are TRBV30 and TRBJ2-3; 9 nucleotides line up with TRBD2. Losses at the gene ends were 2 bases for V and 1 base for J; bases not matched to a gene: 10. The CDR3 is 17 residues long. Germline CDR1 and CDR2: GTSNPN and SVGIG (reference sequence). The CDR3: CAWSRAGGLAGTDTQYF. In DNA, the CDR3 is TGTGCCTGGAGTCGAGCGGGAGGTCTTGCTGGCACAGATACGCAGTATTTT. Combining the CDR3 with reference TRBV30 and TRBJ2-3 gives the whole variable domain SQTIHQWPATLVQPVGSPLSLECTVEGTSNPNLYWYRQAAGRGLQLLFYSVGIGQISSEVPQNLSASRPQDRQFILSSKKLLLSDSGFYLCAWSRAGGLAGTDTQYFGPGTRLTVL.

This clone was counted a few times. The V call is TRBV5-6, the J call TRBJ1-2; TRBD1 matches at 8 bases. This CDR3 contains 15 residues. In germline, CDR1 is SGHDT, CDR2 YYEEEE. Unmatched junction bases numbered 10, after V lost 5 bases and J lost 4 bases. The CDR3 spells CASRTTGGRSYGYTF. The CDR3 DNA reads as TGTGCCAGCAGAACAACAGGGGGAAGAAGCTATGGCTACACCTTC.

The chain is built from TRBV6-5 and TRBJ1-2; D perhaps matches TRBD1 (6 bases). The germline V gene encodes CDR1 MNHEY and CDR2 SVGAGI. The ends were cut back, 6 bases at V and 6 bases at J, with 11 bases in the middle. This CDR3 comprises 12 residues. The CDR3 sequence: CASSSDRHGYTF. The CDR3 DNA reads as TGTGCCAGCAGCTCTGACAGGCATGGCTACACCTTC.

The chain has TRBV7-9 and TRBJ1-5, with a tentative D call TRBD1 (6 bases). This CDR3 has 16 residues. From germline, CDR1 is SEHNR and CDR2 FQNEAQ (reference sequence). Trimming removed 1 base from V and 11 bases from J, with 21 bases in between. The CDR3: CASSLGGGVPSGAQHF. The CDR3 nucleotides read TGTGCCAGCAGCTTAGGAGGGGGAGTACCTTCAGGGGCCCAGCATTTT.

The chain links TRBV7-9 to TRBJ1-2; possible D gene TRBD1, 5 bases. V was cut by 4 bases and J by 13 bases, with 13 bases left in between. CDR3 length: 11 residues. Germline CDR1 and CDR2: SEHNR and FQNEAQ (reference sequence). The CDR3 DNA sequence: TGTGCCAGCAGCTCTGGGGCTTCGTGCACCTTC. This translates into CASSSGASCTF. Combining the CDR3 with reference TRBV7-9 and TRBJ1-2 gives the whole variable domain DTGVSQNPRHKITKRGQNVTFRCDPISEHNRLYWYRQTLGQGPEFLTYFQNEAQLEKSRLLSDRFSAERPKGSFSTLEIQRTEQGDSAMYLCASSSGASCTFGSGTRLTVV.

The chain combines TRBV5-1 with TRBJ1-1; the D is unclear. This CDR3 region has 13 residues. Germline assignment: CDR1 SGHRS and CDR2 YFSETQ. Trimming pared 4 bases from V and 4 bases from J, leaving 11 bases between. The DNA of the CDR3 is TGCGCCAGCAGCAGCGGGGTGGGCACTGAAGCTTTCTTT. The encoded protein is CASSSGVGTEAFF.

V gene TRBV9 combines with J gene TRBJ2-7; 10 bases are a match to TRBD1. The CDR3 length is 14 residues. In germline, CDR1 is SGDLS, CDR2 YYNGEE. The V and J ends lost 4 bases and 6 bases, in that order; junction bases with no gene match: 7. This chain's CDR3 is CASSPTGQGTEQYF. For the CDR3, the DNA is TGTGCCAGCAGCCCGACGGGACAGGGGACCGAGCAGTACTTC.

As for this clone: Its ends do not fully match the called genes, so a read error is possible. The chain employs TRBV30 and TRBJ1-1; a possible D gene is TRBD1 (6 bases). There are 15 residues in the CDR3. Germline lookup yields CDR1 GTSNPN and CDR2 SVGIG (reference sequence). The CDR3 DNA is TGTGCCTGGAGTACTGTCCGAACAGGGAACACTGGAGCTTTCTTT. The encoded protein is CAWSTVRTGNTGAFF.

The rearrangement joins TRBV25-1 to TRBJ1-2; 10 bases agree with TRBD1. Germline CDR1 and CDR2: MGHDK and SYGVNS. The length of the CDR3 is 15 residues. Trimming removed 3 bases from V and 8 bases from J; junction bases left unmatched: 9. CDR3 amino acids: CASSDGQGVARGYTF. CDR3 nucleotides: TGTGCCAGCAGTGATGGACAGGGGGTAGCACGCGGCTACACCTTC.

The chain has TRBV29-1 and TRBJ2-6; D remains ambiguous. The V end was cut by 5 bases, the J end by 3 bases, with 8 bases between. From germline, CDR1 is SQVTM and CDR2 ANQGSEA. The CDR3 has 13 residues. The CDR3: CSVFSYGANVLTF. In DNA form, the CDR3 reads TGCAGCGTTTTCTCGTATGGGGCCAACGTCCTGACTTTC.

The chain links TRBV28 to TRBJ1-2; possible D gene TRBD1, 6 bases. The CDR3 extends over 14 amino acids. Germline V gene lookup returns CDR1 MDHEN and CDR2 SYDVKM. V shed 1 base and J shed 4 bases, with 10 bases lying between them. CDR3 amino acids: CASSLSGGAYGYTF. CDR3 bases: TGTGCCAGCAGTTTATCGGGGGGGGCCTATGGCTACACCTTC.

The chain couples TRBV19 to TRBJ1-5; unclear D gene. Trimming took 3 bases from V and 2 from J, leaving 2 bases between them. Germline assignment: CDR1 LNHDA and CDR2 SQIVND (reference sequence). The CDR3 is made up of 12 amino acids. The chain's CDR3 is CASSIGNQPQHF. Here the CDR3 DNA reads TGTGCCAGTAGTATCGGCAATCAGCCCCAGCATTTT.

The J gene is TRBJ1-5, the V gene TRBV5-6, with unresolved D. Trimming removed 4 bases at V and 0 bases at J, with 14 bases between. The CDR3 extends over 16 amino acids. From germline, CDR1 is SGHDT and CDR2 YYEEEE. This CDR3 reads CASSALGSSSNQPQHF. CDR3 nucleotide sequence: TGTGCCAGCAGCGCGCTCGGGAGTAGTAGCAATCAGCCCCAGCATTTT.

The table lists this clone with a count of one. The V call is TRBV5-1, the J call TRBJ2-7; 7 bases line up with TRBD1. V lost 4 bases to trimming and J lost 10 bases; unmatched junction nucleotides: 8. This CDR3 comprises 12 residues. The germline CDR1 and CDR2 sequences are SGHRS and YFSETQ. CDR3 sequence: CASSNTGVEQYF. The CDR3 nucleotides are TGCGCCAGCAGCAACACAGGGGTCGAACAGTACTTC.

This chain links TRBV6-5 with TRBJ1-1, with D uncertain. V was cut by 2 bases and J by 1 base, with 5 bases left in between. Germline loops: CDR1 MNHEY, CDR2 SVGAGI. This CDR3 is built from 13 residues. CDR3 protein: CASSYGENTEAFF. The CDR3 DNA reads as TGTGCCAGCAGTTACGGAGAGAACACTGAAGCTTTCTTT.

V is TRBV7-6 and J is TRBJ2-5; D unclear. Germline-derived CDR1 and CDR2 are SGHVS and FNYEAQ. V was trimmed by 7 bases and J by 1 base, leaving 13 bases between them. CDR3 size: 14 residues. DNA for the CDR3: TGTGCCAGCACCGACGAGGCCGGCCAAGAGACCCAGTACTTC. Its translation is CASTDEAGQETQYF.